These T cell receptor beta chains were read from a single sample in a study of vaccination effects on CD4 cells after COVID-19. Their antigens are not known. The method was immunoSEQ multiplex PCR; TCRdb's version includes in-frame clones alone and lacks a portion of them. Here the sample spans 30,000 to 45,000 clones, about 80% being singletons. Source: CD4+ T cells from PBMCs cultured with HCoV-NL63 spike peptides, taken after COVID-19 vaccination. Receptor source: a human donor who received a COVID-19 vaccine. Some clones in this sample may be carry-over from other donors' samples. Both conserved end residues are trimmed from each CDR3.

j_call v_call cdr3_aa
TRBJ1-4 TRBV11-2 ASSRDRGNEKLF
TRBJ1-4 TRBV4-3 ASSRDRDEKLF
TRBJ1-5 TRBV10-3 AINEQDNQPQH
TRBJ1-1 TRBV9 ASSSTTGAATEAF
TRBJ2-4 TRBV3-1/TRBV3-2 ASSQDQIGRNIQY
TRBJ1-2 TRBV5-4 ASSQAGQIYGYT
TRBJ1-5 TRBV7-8 ASSGKTGINQPQH
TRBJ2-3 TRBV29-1 SVVDGTPAQY
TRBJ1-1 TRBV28 ASSLLGLMNTEAF
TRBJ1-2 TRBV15 ATAQDAQEGYT
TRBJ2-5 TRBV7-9 ASSLPGIQETQY
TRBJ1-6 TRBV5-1 ASSWNDRGNSPLH
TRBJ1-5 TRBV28 ASSRSTGGLMPQH
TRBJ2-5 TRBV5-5 ASSLPSGGYQETQY
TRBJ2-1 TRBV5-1 ASSKTASNEQF
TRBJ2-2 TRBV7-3 ASRPQGEAGELF
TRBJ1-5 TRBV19 ASSLRADRDYDSNQPQH
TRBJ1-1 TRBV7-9 ASSLQGSGAF
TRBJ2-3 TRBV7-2 ASSLDHSGGQY
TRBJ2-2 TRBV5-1 ASSLGWDKDTGELF
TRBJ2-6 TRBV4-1 ASSQGAGGRVSGANVLT
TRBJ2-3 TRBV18 ASSPISTDTQY
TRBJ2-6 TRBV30 AWSLTSFSGANVLT
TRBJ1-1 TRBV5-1 ASSPRMGASEAF
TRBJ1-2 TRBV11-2 ASSQGVGANYGYT
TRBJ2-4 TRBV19 ASSMDMAQNIQY
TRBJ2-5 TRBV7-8 ASSRRTSGVQETQY
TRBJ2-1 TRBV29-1 SAIGGTKQF
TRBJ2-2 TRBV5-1 ASSFSSGGNTGELF
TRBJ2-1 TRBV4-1 ASSQAQGTNEQF
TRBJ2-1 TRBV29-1 SVEEGSGGTYNEQF
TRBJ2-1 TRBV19 ASSMYPRQGGHNEQF
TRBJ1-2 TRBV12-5 ASGDRAVGYT
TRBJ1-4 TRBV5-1 ASSQGRGTNEKLF
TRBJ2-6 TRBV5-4 ASSVQGAGANVLT
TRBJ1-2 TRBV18 ASSPGQGAGGYT
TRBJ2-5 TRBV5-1 ASSLVVGETQY
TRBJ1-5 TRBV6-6 ASSYRGENQPQH
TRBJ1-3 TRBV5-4 ASSLGQGGDGNTIY
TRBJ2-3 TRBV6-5 ASRGTVDTQY
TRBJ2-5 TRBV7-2 ASRFQETQY
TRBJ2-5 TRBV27 ASRLGGTQY
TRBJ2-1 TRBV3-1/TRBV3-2 ASSQYVRYQYNEQF
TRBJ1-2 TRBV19 ASSKFIRDSRNYGYT
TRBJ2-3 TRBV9 ASSRRQGAGDTQY
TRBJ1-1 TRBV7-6 ASSLGTGEDTEAF
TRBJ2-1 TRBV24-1 ASSSGPYNEQF